The rows below give T cell receptor beta chains drawn from one sample of a study of blood T cells in healthy people across ages. TCRdb ran MiXCR on the 5' RACE reads and lists one entry per CDR3 protein. The sample consists of 1.8 million or so distinct CDR3 sequences, 35% to 50% of them appearing once. Specimen: blood. The source of these receptors is a human donor in good health. Both conserved end residues are part of each CDR3. A D gene is named only where the DNA matches it firmly. For some rows the clone size is stated as once, few or many, or as a class when expanded; others skip it.

-	TRBV27	-	TRBJ1-2	TGTGCCAGCAGGCCCCTTGTGGGCTCTAACTATGGCTACACCTTC	CASRPLVGSNYGYTF
few	TRBV2	-	TRBJ2-5	TGTGCCAGGTGGAGGGATTCAGAGACCCAGTACTTC	CARWRDSETQYF
-	TRBV6-2/TRBV6-3	TRBD1	TRBJ2-7	TGTGCCAGCAGTTACGGGGACAGGACCTACGAGCAGTACTTC	CASSYGDRTYEQYF
few	TRBV4-1	-	TRBJ2-7	TGCGCCAGCAGCCCCCGCCGGGACCGCGAGCAGTACTTC	CASSPRRDREQYF
few	TRBV12-3/TRBV12-4	TRBD1	TRBJ2-7	TGCGCCAGCAGCTTGACAGGGGTTGGATACGAGCAGTACTTC	CASSLTGVGYEQYF
-	TRBV4-2	-	TRBJ1-2	TGTGCCAGCAACCAGCTGTTTAGGGCGGGCCATGGCTACACCTTC	CASNQLFRAGHGYTF
-	TRBV2	-	TRBJ2-5	TGTGCCAGAACCCCGAGACAGGTCCAAGAGACCCAGTACTTC	CARTPRQVQETQYF
-	TRBV7-9	-	TRBJ2-1	TGTGCCAGCAGCTTTCACCTCAATGAGCAGTTCTTC	CASSFHLNEQFF
few	TRBV15	-	TRBJ2-5	TGTGCCACCAGCAGAGTCCTGTACGAGACCCAGTACTTC	CATSRVLYETQYF
few	TRBV5-1	TRBD1	TRBJ2-7	TGCGCCAGCAGCTTGACCGGGACAGGGAGCTCCTACGAGCAGTACTTC	CASSLTGTGSSYEQYF
-	TRBV5-1	TRBD1	TRBJ1-2	TGCGCCAGCAGCTCGGCGACAGGGGCGGGTGGCTACACCTTC	CASSSATGAGGYTF
-	TRBV20-1	-	TRBJ2-3	TGCAGTGACGCCCTCGGGGGACAAACCACAGATACGCAGTATTTT	CSDALGGQTTDTQYF
-	TRBV5-6	-	TRBJ2-6	TGTGCCAGCAGCTTGGCGGCAGGATCCCTCTCTGGGGCCAACGTCCTGACTTTC	CASSLAAGSLSGANVLTF
-	TRBV5-1	-	TRBJ2-1	TGCGCCAGCAGGGAGGGTGGGGCCTGCAATGAGCAGTTCTTC	CASREGGACNEQFF
-	TRBV29-1	TRBD1	TRBJ1-2	TGCAGCGTTGCCCCTGGGACAGGGCCCGGCTACACCTTC	CSVAPGTGPGYTF
-	TRBV20-1	-	TRBJ2-2	TGCAGTGCGCGCCCGTTCGCCGGGGAGCTGTTTTTT	CSARPFAGELFF
-	TRBV20-1	TRBD1	TRBJ2-1	TGCAGTGCTAGAGTACCCCGCGGGACAGGTGTTGTTCTCTCCTACAATGAGCAGTTCTTC	CSARVPRGTGVVLSYNEQFF
-	TRBV9	TRBD2	TRBJ2-3	TGTGCCAGCAGCGGTAGCGGGTATAGCACAGATACGCAGTATTTT	CASSGSGYSTDTQYF
-	TRBV7-2	TRBD1	TRBJ2-3	TGTGCCAGCAGCTTGGGGACAGGGGTCTTCCGCCGGTCAGATACGCAGTATTTT	CASSLGTGVFRRSDTQYF
-	TRBV20-1	-	TRBJ1-2	TGCAGAGCTAGTAGGAGGGCCGGGGGCTACACCTTC	CRASRRAGGYTF
-	TRBV5-1	TRBD1	TRBJ2-3	TGCGCCAGCAGCACCGGACAGGTCAGCACAGATACGCAGTATTTT	CASSTGQVSTDTQYF
-	TRBV28	-	TRBJ2-7	TGTGCCAGCAGTTTCGGGGAATCCTCCTACGAGCAGTACTTC	CASSFGESSYEQYF
-	TRBV20-1	TRBD1	TRBJ1-1	TGCAGTGCTAGAATTCTGTACAGGGGGCGCGGAGGCACTGAAGCTTTCTTT	CSARILYRGRGGTEAFF
-	TRBV20-1	-	TRBJ2-1	TGCAGTGCTCCCCCCTTTCAATACAATGAGCAGTTCTTC	CSAPPFQYNEQFF
-	TRBV27	TRBD2	TRBJ2-1	TGTGCCAGCAGTCCGCGGGGGGACCCCTCCAATGAGCAGTTCTTC	CASSPRGDPSNEQFF
-	TRBV7-2	-	TRBJ2-1	TGTGCCAGCAGCTTAGATTCTATTGCCTACAATGAGCAGTTCTTC	CASSLDSIAYNEQFF
many	TRBV7-3	-	TRBJ2-7	TGTGCCAGCAGCTGGGGGGCAAGCTCCTACGAGCAGTACTTC	CASSWGASSYEQYF
-	TRBV7-2	-	TRBJ2-1	TGTGCCAGCAGCTTACATACGCTTACCTACAATGAGCAGTTCTTC	CASSLHTLTYNEQFF
-	TRBV3-1	TRBD2	TRBJ2-1	TGTGCCAGCAGCCCCACCTTATCGGAGCGGGGGAATCTTTGGGATGAGCAGTTCTTC	CASSPTLSERGNLWDEQFF
-	TRBV4-1	-	TRBJ2-1	TGCGCCAGCAGCCAAGATCAAGCGACCAACTACAATGAGCAGTTCTTC	CASSQDQATNYNEQFF
-	TRBV5-1	TRBD2	TRBJ2-1	TGCGCCAGGGGTAGTAAGCGGGGGGCCTCCTACAATGAGCAGTTCTTC	CARGSKRGASYNEQFF
many	TRBV4-1	-	TRBJ2-7	TGCGCCAGCAGCCAACCAACAGGTAGCACCTACGAGCAGTACTTC	CASSQPTGSTYEQYF
-	TRBV12-5	-	TRBJ1-6	TGTGCTAGTGGTTTATCGGGAGGCTATAATTCACCCCTCCACTTT	CASGLSGGYNSPLHF
-	TRBV7-2	TRBD1	TRBJ2-7	TGTGCCAGCAGCTTACGGTGGTGGCCGGGACAGGGATACGTGCAGTACTTC	CASSLRWWPGQGYVQYF
-	TRBV29-1	-	TRBJ1-2	TGCAGCGTTACTACAGGAGTGGACTATGGCTACACCTTC	CSVTTGVDYGYTF
few	TRBV11-2	-	TRBJ2-3	TGTGCCAGCAGCTTTGCTAGAGGGCAAGATACGCAGTATTTT	CASSFARGQDTQYF
-	TRBV5-1	-	TRBJ2-7	TGCGCCAGCAGCTTGGGACTCATGGGGGAGCAGTACTTC	CASSLGLMGEQYF
-	TRBV4-2	TRBD1	TRBJ2-3	TGTGCCAGCAGCACCGAGACAGGGGGGACAGATACGCAGTATTTT	CASSTETGGTDTQYF
few	TRBV10-3	-	TRBJ2-5	TGTGCCATCAGTGAGTCGATGGGGTCCTGGGGGGAAGAAGAGACCCAGTACTTC	CAISESMGSWGEEETQYF
few	TRBV3-1	TRBD1	TRBJ1-2	TGTGCCACCCGGGACAGCCTCTATGGCTACACCTTC	CATRDSLYGYTF
-	TRBV24-1	TRBD1	TRBJ2-1	TGTGCCACCAGTGATTTCGGACAGGGAACAGGCAATGAGCAGTTCTTC	CATSDFGQGTGNEQFF
few	TRBV7-2	-	TRBJ1-1	TGTGCCAGCAGCCCACAAGGGGGGAGCACTGAAGCTTTCTTT	CASSPQGGSTEAFF
few	TRBV11-2	-	TRBJ2-3	TGTGCCAGCAGCTCTATAGGAGTTAGGGGAGTTCTCACAGATACGCAGTATTTT	CASSSIGVRGVLTDTQYF
few	TRBV2	-	TRBJ2-7	TGTGCCAGCAGAGCGGACAGCGACGAGCAGTACTTC	CASRADSDEQYF
-	TRBV4-2	-	TRBJ1-6	TGTGCCAGCAGCCACTCCCTGGGGGGTAATTCACCCCTCCACTTT	CASSHSLGGNSPLHF
-	TRBV20-1	-	TRBJ2-1	TGCAGTGCTAGAGATACGTTGTTGAGGTACAATGAGCAGTTCTTC	CSARDTLLRYNEQFF
few	TRBV29-1	TRBD1	TRBJ1-2	TGCAGCGTTGAAGAGGACAGGGTGGGGGGCTACACCTTC	CSVEEDRVGGYTF
-	TRBV2	TRBD2	TRBJ2-7	TGTGCCATCCGGCAGCGGGATAGGGGCCACGAGCAGTACTTC	CAIRQRDRGHEQYF
few	TRBV4-2	TRBD2	TRBJ2-5	TGTGCCAGCAGCCGACTAGCGGCGCAAGAGACCCAGTACTTC	CASSRLAAQETQYF
few	TRBV6-6	-	TRBJ2-7	TGTGCCAGCAGTCGACTAGGGGGCACCTACGAGCAGTACTTC	CASSRLGGTYEQYF
many	TRBV7-3	TRBD2	TRBJ2-1	TGTGCCAGCAGCCGGGGACTAGCGGGGACAACCTACAATGAGCAGTTCTTC	CASSRGLAGTTYNEQFF
-	TRBV7-2	TRBD1	TRBJ1-6	TGTGCCAGCAGTTCTGACAGGGGAGAATCACCCCTCCACTTT	CASSSDRGESPLHF
few	TRBV7-3	TRBD2	TRBJ2-1	TGTGCCAGCAGCCCCGGACTAGCGGTAACCTACAATGAGCAGTTCTTC	CASSPGLAVTYNEQFF
many	TRBV20-1	-	TRBJ2-5	TGCAGTGCTACCAAGACAGTTGCAGAGACCCAGTACTTC	CSATKTVAETQYF